The next 8 T cell receptor beta chains were all read from a single sample in a study of vaccination and CD4 T cells after COVID-19. Treatment reported: approximately 9-day PBMC culture with coronavirus spike peptide pools or control peptides (ViraFEST assay). Antigens of these TCRs are unknown. Sequenced with the Oncomine TCR Beta short-read assay was DNA taken from cultured CD4+ T cells. TCRdb reanalysed the PCR reads using MiXCR and keeps one entry per CDR3 protein. In the table there are 11,000 or so distinct CDR3 sequences, approximately 53% of which are singletons. Sequencing input: CD4+ T cells from blood, cultured in vitro. The receptors originated from a human donor who had recovered from COVID-19.

This clonotype has only a few counts. This chain links TRBV2 with TRBJ2-3, with D uncertain. The CDR3 sequence is 14 residues long. Germline V lookup: CDR1 SNHLY, CDR2 FYNNEI. V lost 5 bases and J 3 bases, leaving 12 bases between the germline ends. CDR3 sequence (DNA): TGTGCCAGCAGTCAAGTCGGACGGACAGATACGCAGTATTTT. Protein product: CASSQVGRTDTQYF.

The V and J genes are TRBV6-1 and TRBJ2-7; 13 nucleotides align to TRBD2. Per germline, CDR1 MNHNS and CDR2 SASEGT. V was clipped by 5 bases and J by 12 bases; unmatched bases: 13. The CDR3 covers 15 residues. The CDR3: CASSQKPGLAGSWYF. The CDR3 DNA reads as TGTGCCAGCAGTCAAAAACCGGGACTAGCGGGATCTTGGTACTTC.

This rearrangement joins TRBV12-3 or TRBV12-4 to TRBJ2-7; D unclear. The CDR3 is made up of 11 amino acids. V lost 5 bases, J lost 2 bases, and 4 bases lay in between. The CDR3 region is CASSHTYEQYF. CDR3 nucleotides: TGTGCCAGCAGTCACACCTACGAGCAGTACTTC.

The genes are TRBV6-1 and TRBJ1-6; 7 bases match TRBD1. Germline CDR1 and CDR2: MNHNS and SASEGT. This CDR3 is 16 amino acids long. V dropped 5 bases and J dropped 0; count of bases not matched to a gene: 4. In DNA, the CDR3 is TGTGCCAGCAGTAGCAGGGGGAGCTCCTATAATTCACCCCTCCACTTT. Its protein is CASSSRGSSYNSPLHF.

This clonotype has only a few counts. The chain couples TRBV7-8 to TRBJ2-3; 9 bases are shared with TRBD2. Germline CDR1 is SGHVS and CDR2 is FQNEAQ. This CDR3 has 15 amino acids. Trimming took 4 bases from V and 6 from J; bases not matched to a gene: 8. The chain's CDR3 is CASSSWTSASDTQYF. The CDR3 DNA sequence: TGTGCCAGCAGCTCGTGGACTAGCGCGTCTGATACGCAGTATTTT. Filled out from reference TRBV7-8 and TRBJ2-3, the complete variable domain reads GAGVSQSPRYKVAKRGQDVALRCDPISGHVSLFWYQQALGQGPEFLTYFQNEAQLDKSGLPSDRFFAERPEGSVSTLKIQRTQQEDSAVYLCASSSWTSASDTQYFGPGTRLTVL.

This clonotype showed up just once. The V and J genes are TRBV6-2 or TRBV6-3 and TRBJ2-7; TRBD2 might be the D (5 bases). Germline V lookup: CDR1 MNHEY, CDR2 SVGEGT. The CDR3 covers 13 residues. Trimming shortened V by 8 bases and J by 3 bases, and 14 bases separated the two germline ends. CDR3 sequence (DNA): TGTGCCAGCGAGAGTGGGAGCGACTACGAGCAGTACTTC. Encoded protein: CASESGSDYEQYF.

This rearrangement joins TRBV30 to TRBJ1-2, with D uncertain. Germline-derived CDR1 and CDR2 are GTSNPN and SVGIG (reference sequence). Trimming removed 0 bases from V and 2 bases from J, with 1 base in between. The CDR3 extends over 11 amino acids. CDR3 sequence reads: CAWSVNYGYTF. For the CDR3, the DNA is TGTGCCTGGAGTGTAAACTATGGCTACACCTTC.

The chain has TRBV27 and TRBJ1-1; TRBD1 matches at 9 bases. Unmatched junction bases numbered 8, after V lost 6 bases and J lost 3 bases. This CDR3 is built from 15 residues. Germline V lookup: CDR1 MNHEY, CDR2 SMNVEV (reference sequence). The CDR3, as DNA: TGTGCCAGCAGGACCTTGACAGGGGGGGACACTGAAGCTTTCTTT. Protein product: CASRTLTGGDTEAFF.